The 6 T cell receptor beta chains presented below share a single source sample, sequenced in a study of identical twins. A single record per CDR3 protein comes from TCRdb applying MiXCR to the 5' RACE reads. The sample yields some 570,000 distinct CDR3 sequences, approximately 20% seen once. The sample also formed part of further work on yellow fever vaccine responses in identical twins.

Material: CD4+ T cells sorted from blood. The receptor source for this set is a woman under 30 in good health.

In its sample, this clonotype was seen many times. The CDR3 region is CASSLGGGPYNEQFF. The CDR3 DNA follows: TGCGCCAGCAGCTTGGGGGGAGGCCCCTACAATGAGCAGTTCTTC. The V call is TRBV5-1, the J call TRBJ2-1; D may be TRBD2 (6 bases). The germline V and J ends were trimmed by 0 bases and 2 bases, with 9 bases remaining between them. The CDR3 totals 15 residues. CDR1 and CDR2 from the germline V gene are SGHRS and YFSETQ.

In this sample, this clonotype turned up a few times. V is TRBV12-3 or TRBV12-4 and J is TRBJ2-5; TRBD2 agrees at 9 bases. Trimming took 5 bases from V and 4 from J; bases not matched to a gene: 8. The CDR3 totals 15 residues. The CDR3 reads CASSPPWTSAETQYF. CDR3 DNA: TGTGCCAGCAGTCCCCCCTGGACTAGCGCAGAGACCCAGTACTTC.

The chain combines TRBV3-1 with TRBJ2-7; unclear D gene. Germline lookup yields CDR1 LGHDT and CDR2 YNNKEL (reference sequence). Trimming shortened V by 1 base and J by 6 bases, and 7 bases separated the two germline ends. The CDR3 loop spans 12 amino acids. The CDR3, as DNA: TGTGCCAGCAGCCAAGGCCCAGGCGAGCAGTACGTC. This encodes CASSQGPGEQYV.

The rearrangement uses TRBV29-1 and TRBJ2-7, with 7 bases aligning to TRBD2. The CDR3 runs 14 residues. Germline assignment: CDR1 SQVTM and CDR2 ANQGSEA. J lost 0 bases, V lost 6 bases, and 8 bases had no gene match. CDR3: CSVRGGTSSYEQYF. The CDR3 nucleotides read TGCAGCGTAAGGGGAGGGACCAGCTCCTACGAGCAGTACTTC.

The genes are TRBV15 and TRBJ2-1, with D possibly being TRBD1 (6 bases). The CDR3 loop spans 15 amino acids. CDR1 and CDR2 (germline): LNHNV, YYDKDF (reference sequence). The germline V and J ends were trimmed by 0 bases and 9 bases, with 15 bases remaining between them. CDR3 protein: CATSRDRWGPGEQFF. The CDR3 DNA reads TGTGCCACCAGCAGAGATAGGTGGGGGCCCGGTGAGCAGTTCTTC.

In its sample, this clonotype was seen a few times. The chain uses TRBV5-1 and TRBJ2-7; D is possibly TRBD1 (6 bases). This CDR3 has 15 amino acids. Germline-derived CDR1 and CDR2 are SGHRS and YFSETQ. The V end lost 2 bases, the J end lost 6 bases, and 18 bases lay between the germline ends. In DNA form, the CDR3 reads TGCGCCAGCAGCTTTTCGCCAGACACAGGGTTCGAGCAGTACGTC. Translated: CASSFSPDTGFEQYV.